The 9 T cell receptor beta chains below all came from one sample that was sequenced in a study of shared clonotypes between healthy human individuals. The protocol was immunoSEQ multiplex PCR, while the TCRdb copy is restricted to in-frame clones and leaves out a portion. In the table there are around 2,000,000 clones, 85% to 95% of which are singletons. What was sequenced was naive CD4+ T cells sorted from blood. Noted subset: CD45RA+ positively selected. The receptors originated from a man between 18 and 29 years old in good health.

The chain employs TRBV5-8 and TRBJ2-3; a weak D match, TRBD1 (5 bases). The CDR3 is 16 residues long. V lost 8 bases, J lost 3 bases, and 22 bases lay in between. The germline gives CDR1 SGHTS, CDR2 YDEGEE. The CDR3 coding sequence is TGTGCCAGGGAACCCGACAGTGTAATGGGGACAGATACGCAGTATTTT. It is translated as CAREPDSVMGTDTQYF.

The chain is built from TRBV6-1 and TRBJ1-4; 7 nucleotides align to TRBD1. Germline CDR1 MNHNS, CDR2 SASEGT. The CDR3 totals 15 residues. With 7 bases clipped from V and 7 bases from J, the junction kept 12 bases outside the gene matches. The CDR3 DNA sequence: TGTGCCAGCACCCAATACGGGACAGTAGGTGAAAAACTGTTTTTT. Protein sequence: CASTQYGTVGEKLFF.

The count of this clone is one. V is TRBV5-1 and J is TRBJ1-4; a possible D gene is TRBD1 (5 bases). The CDR3 covers 14 residues. Germline CDR1 and CDR2: SGHRS and YFSETQ. V was cut by 4 bases and J by 7 bases, with 14 bases left in between. CDR3 DNA: TGCGCCAGCAGCCCCAGGGCAGGGTTTGAAAAACTGTTTTTT. Protein: CASSPRAGFEKLFF.

The chain couples TRBV7-9 to TRBJ1-4, with a possible D match to TRBD1 (6 bases). Between the trimmed V and J ends, which lost 7 bases and 0 bases, there was a span of 24 bases. The germline gives CDR1 SEHNR, CDR2 FQNEAQ (reference sequence). This CDR3 comprises 19 residues. CDR3: CASTPSGRGIISTNEKLFF. In nucleotides, the CDR3 is TGTGCCAGCACCCCCTCCGGGAGGGGGATCATATCAACTAATGAAAAACTGTTTTTT.

The rearrangement links TRBV5-1 to TRBJ1-2; no firm D call. Germline CDR1 reads SGHRS; CDR2 reads YFSETQ. This CDR3 spans 14 amino acids. V was trimmed by 1 base and J by 6 bases, leaving 13 bases between them. The CDR3 DNA sequence: TGCGCCAGCAGCTTGCAAGGTACGGGTGATGGCTACACCTTC. This sequence encodes CASSLQGTGDGYTF.

This clone was counted once. The CDR3 DNA reads as TGTGCCAGCAGCTTAGTCGGTGGAGGGACTGAAGCTTTCTTT. Encoded protein: CASSLVGGGTEAFF. V is TRBV7-9 and J is TRBJ1-1; D ambiguous. Trimming pared 1 base from V and 5 bases from J, leaving 11 bases between. The length of the CDR3 is 14 residues. Germline loops: CDR1 SEHNR, CDR2 FQNEAQ (reference sequence).

The chain employs TRBV29-1 and TRBJ2-5; possibly TRBD1 for D (6 bases). The J call is uncertain, as TRBJ2-7 better fits the DNA end. The germline CDR1 and CDR2 sequences are SQVTM and ANQGSEA. The CDR3 is 14 residues long. CDR3 sequence (DNA): TGCAGGCCACCCCAGTGGGGGCCGACCTACGAGCAGTACTTC. Translation: CRPPQWGPTYEQYF.

This rearrangement joins TRBV30 to TRBJ2-1, with a weak D call TRBD2 (6 bases). The germline V gene encodes CDR1 GTSNPN and CDR2 SVGIG (reference sequence). Trimming cost V 2 bases and J 9 bases, with 8 bases left between them. The CDR3 runs 11 residues. The CDR3 is CAWSRRGEQFF. DNA of the CDR3: TGTGCCTGGAGTAGGCGGGGTGAGCAGTTCTTC. Looking up the rest from reference TRBV30 and TRBJ2-1 gives the full variable domain: SQTIHQWPATLVQPVGSPLSLECTVEGTSNPNLYWYRQAAGRGLQLLFYSVGIGQISSEVPQNLSASRPQDRQFILSSKKLLLSDSGFYLCAWSRRGEQFFGPGTRLTVL.

The genes are TRBV19 and TRBJ1-2; D is possibly TRBD1 (6 bases). This CDR3 is built from 15 residues. Trimming cost V 6 bases and J 4 bases, with 18 bases left between them. Per the germline V gene, CDR1 is LNHDA and CDR2 is SQIVND (reference sequence). CDR3 bases: TGTGCCAGTAGGAGCAACAGGGAGGGAGGCTATGGCTACACCTTC. Translating it yields CASRSNREGGYGYTF.